This T cell receptor beta chain stems from a study of radiation and T cells in renal cell carcinoma. General observations from the study: Top tumor clonotypes rose in blood 2 weeks post-radiation, then contracted.

Stated time point: blood 4 weeks post-SBRT, at nephrectomy. Treatment specified: 15 Gy SBRT to primary tumor, nephrectomy 4 weeks later. Sequenced by immunoSEQ multiplex PCR; TCRdb stores in-frame clones only, minus some. The data hold fewer than 200,000 clones, with approximately 90% observed a single time. This clone was picked up one time. Its antigen remains unidentified. The CDR3 has 17 residues. Germline V gene lookup returns CDR1 LNHNV and CDR2 YYDKDF (reference sequence). The V end lost 0 bases, the J end lost 2 bases, and 16 bases lay between the germline ends. The gene calls are TRBV15 and TRBJ1-1; D gene unclear. The material sequenced was blood, taken from a patient whose treatment included radiotherapy and nephrectomy. This clonotype was sampled from a woman aged 50 to 60 with renal cell carcinoma. The DNA of the CDR3 is TGTGCCACCAGCAGAGAGGTCCGCTTCGACTTAAACACTGAAGCTTTCTTT. It codes for CATSREVRFDLNTEAFF.